The clone carrying this TCR beta chain was observed at least ten times. Its cognate antigen is unknown. Using RNA template, CDR3s of TCR alpha and beta were amplified with iRepertoire arm-PCR. Input was about 100-450 ng of tissue mRNA or PBMC total RNA. From the multiplex PCR reads, TCRdb called clonotypes with MiXCR, one entry per CDR3 protein. The sample yields tens of thousands of distinct CDR3 sequences, roughly 39% seen once. The CDR3 is made up of 13 amino acids. Germline V gene sequence: CDR1 SEHNR, CDR2 FQNEAQ (reference sequence). Trimming took off 5 bases at V and 8 bases at J, with 15 bases between the two ends. This sample stems from a study of glioma-infiltrating T cells. Study-wide results and caveats: Tissue-blood divergence was below expectation in non-neoplastic patients, above in gliomas. CDR3 overlap between tissue and blood was very small.

The sample taken for sequencing was glioma tissue, nonneoplastic brain tissue, or PBMCs (not recorded which). The sequence was obtained from a human donor with low-grade glioma or glioblastoma, undergoing nonglioma brain surgery, or in good health (not recorded which). The chain uses TRBV7-9 and TRBJ1-2; no clear D. This CDR3 is CASSIINSGGYTF. The DNA for the CDR3 is TGTGCCAGCAGCATAATAAACTCGGGGGGCTACACCTTC.